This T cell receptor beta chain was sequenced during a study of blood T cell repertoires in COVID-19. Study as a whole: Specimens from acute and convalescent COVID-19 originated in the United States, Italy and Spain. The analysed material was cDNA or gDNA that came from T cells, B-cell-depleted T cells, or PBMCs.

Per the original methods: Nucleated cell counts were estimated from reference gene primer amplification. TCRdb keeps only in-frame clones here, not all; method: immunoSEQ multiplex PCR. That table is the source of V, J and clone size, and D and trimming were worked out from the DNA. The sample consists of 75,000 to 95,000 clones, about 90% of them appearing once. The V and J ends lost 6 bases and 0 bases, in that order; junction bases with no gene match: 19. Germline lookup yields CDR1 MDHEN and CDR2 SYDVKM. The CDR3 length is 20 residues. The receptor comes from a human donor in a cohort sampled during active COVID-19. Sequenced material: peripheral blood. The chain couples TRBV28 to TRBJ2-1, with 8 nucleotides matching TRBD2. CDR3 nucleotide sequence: TGTGCCAGCAGGGACCCACGACTTCGGGGGGGAACCAGCTCCTACAATGAGCAGTTCTTC. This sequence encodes CASRDPRLRGGTSSYNEQFF.